This entry describes one T cell receptor beta chain. Additional DNA sequences in this sample encode the identical CDR3. This entry belongs to a study of blood T cell repertoires in COVID-19. Study context: Donors in the United States, Italy and Spain gave samples during acute or convalescent COVID-19.

Profiled with immunoSEQ multiplex PCR; TCRdb holds only in-frame clones, not every one. The sample consists of 400,000 or so clones, around 91% of them appearing once. Recruits, aged about 18 to 89 years, lived in roughly 22 US areas. Trimming took off 4 bases at V and 3 bases at J, with 2 bases between the two ends. Germline CDR1 is SEHNR and CDR2 is FQNEAQ (reference sequence). The CDR3 extends over 11 amino acids. Sequencing used PBMCs or T cells enriched from blood (not recorded which). The rearrangement joins TRBV7-9 to TRBJ2-3; no clear D gene. This clonotype originated in a man younger than 35 who had recovered from COVID-19. The CDR3 DNA follows: TGTGCCAGCAGCTCAACAGATACGCAGTATTTT. Encoded protein: CASSSTDTQYF.